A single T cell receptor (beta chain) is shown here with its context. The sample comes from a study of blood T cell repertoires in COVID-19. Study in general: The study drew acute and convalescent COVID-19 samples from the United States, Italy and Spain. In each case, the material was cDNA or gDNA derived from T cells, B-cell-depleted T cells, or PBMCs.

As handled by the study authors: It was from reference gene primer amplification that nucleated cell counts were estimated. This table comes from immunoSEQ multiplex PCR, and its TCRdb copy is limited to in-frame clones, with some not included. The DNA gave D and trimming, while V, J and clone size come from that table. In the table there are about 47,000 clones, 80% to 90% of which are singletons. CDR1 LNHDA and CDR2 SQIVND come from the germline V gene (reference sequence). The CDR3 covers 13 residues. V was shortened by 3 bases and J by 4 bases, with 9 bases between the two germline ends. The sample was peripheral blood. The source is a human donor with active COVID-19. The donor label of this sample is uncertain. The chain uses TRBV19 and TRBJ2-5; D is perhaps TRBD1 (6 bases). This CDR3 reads CASSMAGVETQYF. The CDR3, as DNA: TGTGCCAGTAGTATGGCAGGGGTAGAGACCCAGTACTTC. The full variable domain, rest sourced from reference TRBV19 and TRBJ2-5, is DGGITQSPKYLFRKEGQNVTLSCEQNLNHDAMYWYRQDPGQGLRLIYYSQIVNDFQKGDIAEGYSVSREKKESFPLTVTSAQKNPTAFYLCASSMAGVETQYFGPGTRLLVL.